Presented here are 16 T cell receptor beta chains from one specimen sequenced in a study of blood T cell repertoires in COVID-19. Assay used: immunoSEQ multiplex PCR; TCRdb lists only in-frame clones, some missing. The profile covers hundreds of thousands of clones, with about 89% appearing a single time and roughly 2% taken by the ten largest. Specimen: peripheral blood. The receptors here all came from a woman aged 55 to 70 with COVID-19, enrolled during active disease.

The chain has TRBV28 and TRBJ1-2, with no clear D. V dropped 2 bases and J dropped 4 bases, with 14 bases sitting between them. The germline V gene has CDR1 MDHEN and CDR2 SYDVKM. This CDR3 has 15 amino acids. The CDR3 sequence is CASSLPGVPSYGYTF. The CDR3, as DNA: TGTGCCAGCAGTTTACCCGGGGTCCCCTCCTATGGCTACACCTTC.

The gene calls are TRBV27 and TRBJ1-2; 8 bases match TRBD1. V trimming: 5 bases; J trimming: 4 bases; junction bases outside the gene matches: 9. Germline CDR1 reads MNHEY; CDR2 reads SMNVEV (reference sequence). The CDR3 is made up of 15 amino acids. In DNA, the CDR3 is TGTGCCAGCAGTGACAGGGGTGCTAGGGGCTATGGCTACACCTTC. Residues: CASSDRGARGYGYTF.

J is TRBJ1-4 and V is TRBV19, with D unresolved. Between the trimmed V and J ends, which lost 3 bases and 16 bases, there was a span of 12 bases. This CDR3 region has 11 residues. The V gene's germline CDR1 is LNHDA and CDR2 SQIVND (reference sequence). In DNA, the CDR3 is TGTGCCAGTAGTATGGCCGAAAAAAAGTTTTTT. Translating gives CASSMAEKKFF.

The V and J genes are TRBV6-5 and TRBJ2-3, with 10 bases matching TRBD2. CDR1 MNHEY and CDR2 SVGAGI come from the germline V gene. The CDR3 has 15 residues. The ends lost 10 bases at V and 4 bases at J; junction bases unmatched: 11. CDR3 nucleotide sequence: TGTGCCATCCTAGGGAGCGGGGGGGCGGCAGATACGCAGTATTTT. Its translation: CAILGSGGAADTQYF.

The chain couples TRBV5-5 to TRBJ2-3; a possible D gene is TRBD1 (5 bases). The CDR3 has 16 amino acids. Germline V gene sequence: CDR1 SGHKS, CDR2 YYEKEE (reference sequence). The V and J ends lost 4 bases and 5 bases respectively, with 20 bases between them. The CDR3 region is CASSRHVAGSKDTQYF. The CDR3 DNA follows: TGTGCCAGCAGCCGACACGTGGCAGGGTCCAAAGATACGCAGTATTTT.

The chain links TRBV7-9 to TRBJ1-3; weak D call: TRBD1 (6 bases). Germline values: CDR1 SEHNR, CDR2 FQNEAQ (reference sequence). Trimming shortened V by 1 base and J by 1 base, and 14 bases separated the two germline ends. The CDR3 runs to 17 residues. As DNA, the CDR3 is TGTGCCAGCAGCTTAGGCGGGGGCAGGAAATCTGGAAACACCATATATTTT. It encodes CASSLGGGRKSGNTIYF. Together with reference TRBV7-9 and TRBJ1-3, the CDR3 gives the full variable domain: DTGVSQNPRHKITKRGQNVTFRCDPISEHNRLYWYRQTLGQGPEFLTYFQNEAQLEKSRLLSDRFSAERPKGSFSTLEIQRTEQGDSAMYLCASSLGGGRKSGNTIYFGEGSWLTVV.

As to this clone: Germline and junction disagree at one end, which may indicate a read error. The rearrangement links TRBV15 to TRBJ1-1; 8 nucleotides match TRBD1. Germline V gene lookup returns CDR1 LNHNV and CDR2 YYDKDF (reference sequence). The CDR3 has 16 amino acids. CDR3 loop: CTTSRDRRPLNTEAFF. CDR3 DNA: TGTACCACCAGCAGGGACAGGCGGCCTCTGAACACTGAAGCTTTCTTT. Combining the CDR3 with reference TRBV15 and TRBJ1-1 gives the whole variable domain DAMVIQNPRYQVTQFGKPVTLSCSQTLNHNVMYWYQQKSSQAPKLLFHYYDKDFNNEADTPDNFQSRRPNTSFCFLDIRSPGLGDTAMYLCTTSRDRRPLNTEAFFGQGTRLTVV.

The chain's CDR3 is CASLGGSSITDTQYF. CDR3 sequence (DNA): TGTGCCAGTCTGGGCGGGTCCTCAATCACAGATACGCAGTATTTT. The chain joins TRBV28 to TRBJ2-3; a weak D match, TRBD2 (5 bases). This CDR3 is 15 amino acids long. Germline CDR1 reads MDHEN; CDR2 reads SYDVKM. V lost 9 bases and J lost 2, with 18 bases in between.

This chain links TRBV30 with TRBJ1-4, with D perhaps matching TRBD1 (5 bases). The V and J ends lost 1 base and 3 bases respectively, with 6 bases between them. Germline assignment: CDR1 GTSNPN and CDR2 SVGIG (reference sequence). This CDR3 contains 13 residues. The CDR3 coding sequence is TGTGCCTGGAGTGACAGGTCTAATGAAAAACTGTTTTTT. Translating gives CAWSDRSNEKLFF.

The chain carries TRBV5-5 and TRBJ2-7; TRBD1 agrees at 7 bases. The ends lost 4 bases at V and 6 bases at J; junction bases unmatched: 10. Looked up from germline, CDR1 is SGHKS and CDR2 is YYEKEE (reference sequence). The CDR3 has 14 amino acids. Here the CDR3 reads CASSPQSTGLEQYF. Here the CDR3 DNA reads TGTGCCAGCAGCCCGCAATCGACAGGGCTCGAGCAGTACTTC.

The chain recombines TRBV6-5 with TRBJ1-1, with D perhaps matching TRBD1 (5 bases). The V gene lost 7 bases and the J gene lost 3 bases, with 15 bases spanning the gap. Looked up from germline, CDR1 is MNHEY and CDR2 is SVGAGI. The CDR3 extends over 14 amino acids. The CDR3 coding sequence is TGTGCCAGCACCCCAACTTGGGGGGACACTGAAGCTTTCTTT. This encodes CASTPTWGDTEAFF.

This chain uses TRBV11-2 with TRBJ2-2; a weak D match, TRBD1 (5 bases). V lost 3 bases, J lost 7 bases, and 12 bases lay in between. This CDR3 is built from 14 residues. Germline V gene data show CDR1 as SGHAT and CDR2 as FQNNGV. CDR3 in DNA: TGTGCCAGCAGCTTCGGTCAGGGAATCGGGGAGCTGTTTTTT. Translated, it gives CASSFGQGIGELFF.

The rearrangement joins TRBV30 to TRBJ1-6, with 7 bases fitting TRBD1. CDR1 GTSNPN and CDR2 SVGIG come from the germline V gene (reference sequence). J lost 7 bases, V lost 3 bases, and 6 bases had no gene match. This CDR3 comprises 14 residues. The CDR3, as DNA: TGTGCCTGGAGGGATACAGGGGTAAATTCACCCCTCCACTTT. It encodes CAWRDTGVNSPLHF.

The CDR3 reads CASSVDQGNQPQHF. CDR3 DNA sequence: TGTGCCAGCAGCGTAGACCAGGGCAATCAGCCCCAGCATTTT. The chain combines TRBV9 with TRBJ1-5; D is ambiguous. V gave up 0 bases and J gave up 2 bases, with 6 bases separating them. The germline V gene has CDR1 SGDLS and CDR2 YYNGEE. The CDR3 contains 14 residues.

V is TRBV27 and J is TRBJ2-2, with 10 positions matching TRBD2. CDR1 and CDR2 (germline): MNHEY, SMNVEV (reference sequence). The CDR3 runs 16 residues. V trimming: 4 bases; J trimming: 3 bases; junction bases outside the gene matches: 5. The CDR3 spells CASSSLAGDYTGELFF. The CDR3 nucleotides are TGTGCCAGCAGTTCGCTAGCGGGGGATTACACCGGGGAGCTGTTTTTT.

V and J are TRBV13 and TRBJ2-5; the match to TRBD2 covers 11 bases. This CDR3 contains 14 residues. Germline V CDR1 and CDR2: PRHDT, FYEKMQ (reference sequence). V gave up 2 bases and J gave up 5 bases; unmatched junction bases: 1. CDR3 amino acids: CASSLSSGGETQYF. The CDR3 bases are TGTGCCAGCAGCTTATCTAGCGGGGGGGAGACCCAGTACTTC. Full variable domain (outside the CDR3, taken from reference TRBV13 and TRBJ2-5): AAGVIQSPRHLIKEKRETATLKCYPIPRHDTVYWYQQGPGQDPQFLISFYEKMQSDKGSIPDRFSAQQFSDYHSELNMSSLELGDSALYFCASSLSSGGETQYFGPGTRLLVL.